This T cell receptor (beta chain) was captured by sequencing in a study of tumor-infiltrating lymphocytes in primary liver carcinoma. Study observations and caveats: Only about 7-25% of top clones were detected in each of the five tumor regions.

A constant-region primer primed TCR beta cDNA synthesis from about 530 ng of total RNA. Libraries of TCR beta came from three nested multiplex PCR rounds with slightly modified ARM-PCR. Running about 11 cycles apiece, the first two PCR rounds relied on TRBV1-TRBV30 forward primers together with a C-beta reverse primer. TCRdb analysed the multiplex PCR reads with MiXCR anew, one entry per CDR3 protein. The repertoire includes fewer than 90,000 distinct CDR3 sequences, roughly 72% of them detected once, and roughly a fifth sits in the top ten. Starting material for RNA and DNA co-extraction consisted of about 17-32 mg of unsorted bulk tissue. Every tumor specimen contained over 80% viable tumor cells. Concerning this clonotype itself: Its antigen is not identified. The CDR3 does not end in the conserved phenylalanine or tryptophan, so this is likely a read error.

The V and J ends lost 2 bases and 4 bases respectively, with 5 bases between them. The CDR3 contains 12 residues. Looked up from germline, CDR1 is SGHDN and CDR2 is FVKESK. The specimen sequenced was liver tumor tissue from sampling region 1. Subset here: tumor region T1, superior pole. V usage is TRBV14 and J usage is TRBJ2-5, with D hard to call. This receptor was identified in a man aged 40-49 years with primary liver carcinoma and hepatitis B virus infection. CDR3 DNA sequence: TGTGCCAGCAGCCAAATTCGAGAGACCCAGTACTTA. It codes for CASSQIRETQYL.